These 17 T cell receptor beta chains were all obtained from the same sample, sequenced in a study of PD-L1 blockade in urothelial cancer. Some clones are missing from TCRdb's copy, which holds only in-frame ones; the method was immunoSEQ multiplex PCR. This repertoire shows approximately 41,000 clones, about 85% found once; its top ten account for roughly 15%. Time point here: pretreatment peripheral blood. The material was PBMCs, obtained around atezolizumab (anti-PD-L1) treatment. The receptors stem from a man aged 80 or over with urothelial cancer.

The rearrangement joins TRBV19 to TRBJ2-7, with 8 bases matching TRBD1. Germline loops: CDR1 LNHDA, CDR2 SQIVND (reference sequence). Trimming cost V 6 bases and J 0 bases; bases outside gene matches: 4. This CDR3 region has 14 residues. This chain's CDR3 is CASRRTGSSYEQYF. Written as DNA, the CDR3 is TGTGCCAGTAGGAGGACAGGGAGCTCCTACGAGCAGTACTTC.

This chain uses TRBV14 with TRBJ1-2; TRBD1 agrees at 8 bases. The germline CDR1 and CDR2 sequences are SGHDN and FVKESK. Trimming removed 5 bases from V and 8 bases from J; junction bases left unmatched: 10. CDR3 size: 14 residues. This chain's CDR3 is CASSAYGQGEGYTF. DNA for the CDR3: TGTGCCAGCAGCGCCTACGGACAGGGTGAAGGCTACACCTTC.

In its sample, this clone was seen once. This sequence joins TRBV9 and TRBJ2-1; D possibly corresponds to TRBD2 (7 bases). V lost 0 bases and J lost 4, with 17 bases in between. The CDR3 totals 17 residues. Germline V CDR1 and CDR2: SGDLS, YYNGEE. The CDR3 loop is CASSVVSGGLLYNEQFF. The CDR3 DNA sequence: TGTGCCAGCAGCGTAGTGTCCGGGGGGCTCCTTTACAATGAGCAGTTCTTC. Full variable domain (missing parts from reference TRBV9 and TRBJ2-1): DSGVTQTPKHLITATGQRVTLRCSPRSGDLSVYWYQQSLDQGLQFLIQYYNGEERAKGNILERFSAQQFPDLHSELNLSSLELGDSALYFCASSVVSGGLLYNEQFFGPGTRLTVL.

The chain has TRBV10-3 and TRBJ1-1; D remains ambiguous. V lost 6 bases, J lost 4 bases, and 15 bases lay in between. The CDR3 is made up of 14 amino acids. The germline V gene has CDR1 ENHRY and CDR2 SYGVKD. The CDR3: CAIRGVLGSTEAFF. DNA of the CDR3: TGTGCCATCAGAGGAGTCCTTGGCTCCACTGAAGCTTTCTTT.

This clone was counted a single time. The CDR3, as DNA: TGCAGCGTTTGGGGGCAGTTTTCTATGAACACTGAAGCTTTCTTT. Amino acid sequence: CSVWGQFSMNTEAFF. This rearrangement joins TRBV29-1 to TRBJ1-1, with D possibly TRBD1 on 6 matching bases. The CDR3 is 15 residues long. Germline-derived CDR1 and CDR2 are SQVTM and ANQGSEA. Trimming cost V 5 bases and J 0 bases, with 16 bases left between them.

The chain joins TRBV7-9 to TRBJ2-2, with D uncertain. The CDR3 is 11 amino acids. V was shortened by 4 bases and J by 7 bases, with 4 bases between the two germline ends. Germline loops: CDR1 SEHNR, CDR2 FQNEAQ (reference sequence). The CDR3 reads CASSSYGELFF. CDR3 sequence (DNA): TGTGCCAGCAGCTCGTACGGGGAGCTGTTTTTT.

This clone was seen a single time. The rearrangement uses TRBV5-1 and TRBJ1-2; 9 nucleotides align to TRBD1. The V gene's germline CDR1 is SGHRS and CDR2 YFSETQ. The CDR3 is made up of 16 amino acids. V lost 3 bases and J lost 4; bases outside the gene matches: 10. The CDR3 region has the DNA TGCGCCAGCAGCTGGGGGGACAGGGTCGGATCCTATGGCTACACCTTC. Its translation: CASSWGDRVGSYGYTF.

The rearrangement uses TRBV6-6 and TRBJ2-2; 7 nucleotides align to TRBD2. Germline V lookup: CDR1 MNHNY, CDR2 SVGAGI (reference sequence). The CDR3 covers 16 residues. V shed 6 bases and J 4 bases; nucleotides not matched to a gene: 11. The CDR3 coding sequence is TGTGCCAGCAGAACGACTAACGGGAGGAGCACCGGGGAGCTGTTTTTT. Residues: CASRTTNGRSTGELFF.

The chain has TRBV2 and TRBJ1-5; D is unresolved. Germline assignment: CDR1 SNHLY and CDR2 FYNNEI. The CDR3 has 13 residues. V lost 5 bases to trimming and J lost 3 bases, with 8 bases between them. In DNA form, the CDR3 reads TGTGCCAGCAGTCGTACAGTCAATCAGCCCCAGCATTTT. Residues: CASSRTVNQPQHF.

CDR3 in amino acids: CASSFLLGQGSYGYTF. In DNA, the CDR3 is TGTGCCAGTAGTTTCCTTCTGGGACAGGGGTCCTATGGCTACACCTTC. The chain has TRBV19 and TRBJ1-2, with 10 bases that match TRBD1. This CDR3 spans 16 amino acids. Germline V CDR1 and CDR2: LNHDA, SQIVND (reference sequence). Unmatched junction bases numbered 10, after V lost 5 bases and J lost 4 bases.

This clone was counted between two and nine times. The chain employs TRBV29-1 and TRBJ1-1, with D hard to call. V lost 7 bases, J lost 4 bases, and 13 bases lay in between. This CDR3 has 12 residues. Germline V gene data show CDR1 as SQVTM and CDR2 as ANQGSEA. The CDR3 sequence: CSADGGVTEAFF. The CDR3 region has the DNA TGCAGCGCGGACGGCGGGGTCACTGAAGCTTTCTTT.

CDR3 bases: TGCGCCAGCAGCCTGGCCCCGTCGGGGTCCTACAATGAGCAGTTCTTC. Translating gives CASSLAPSGSYNEQFF. This chain links TRBV5-1 with TRBJ2-1; a weak D match, TRBD2 (5 bases). The CDR3 sequence is 16 residues long. CDR1 and CDR2 (germline): SGHRS, YFSETQ. V was shortened by 4 bases and J by 1 base, with 15 bases between the two germline ends.

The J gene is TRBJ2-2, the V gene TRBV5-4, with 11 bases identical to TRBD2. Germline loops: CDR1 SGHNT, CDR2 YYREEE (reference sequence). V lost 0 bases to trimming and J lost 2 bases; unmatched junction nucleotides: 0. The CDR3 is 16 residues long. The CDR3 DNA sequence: TGTGCCAGCAGCTTGGGACTAGCGGGAAACACCGGGGAGCTGTTTTTT. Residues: CASSLGLAGNTGELFF.

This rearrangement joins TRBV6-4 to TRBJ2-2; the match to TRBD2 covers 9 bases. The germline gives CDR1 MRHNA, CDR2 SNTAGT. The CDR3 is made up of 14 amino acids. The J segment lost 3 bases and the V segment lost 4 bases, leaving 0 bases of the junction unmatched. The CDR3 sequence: CASSVAGDTGELFF. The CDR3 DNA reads TGTGCCAGCAGTGTAGCGGGAGACACCGGGGAGCTGTTTTTT.

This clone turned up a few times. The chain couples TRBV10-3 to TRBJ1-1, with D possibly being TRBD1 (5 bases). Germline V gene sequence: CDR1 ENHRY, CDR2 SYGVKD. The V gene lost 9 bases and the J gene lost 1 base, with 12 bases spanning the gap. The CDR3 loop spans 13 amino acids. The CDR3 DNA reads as TGTGCCATAAAACAGGATGCGAACACTGAAGCTTTCTTT. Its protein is CAIKQDANTEAFF.

In DNA, the CDR3 is TGTGCCAGCAGCTTAGCGCCATTTAGTGGCGGGGAGCTGTTTTTT. Its translation: CASSLAPFSGGELFF. The V call is TRBV7-6, the J call TRBJ2-2, with D unclear. V lost 0 bases to trimming and J lost 7 bases, with 12 bases between them. The CDR3 is 15 amino acids. The germline CDR1 and CDR2 sequences are SGHVS and FNYEAQ.

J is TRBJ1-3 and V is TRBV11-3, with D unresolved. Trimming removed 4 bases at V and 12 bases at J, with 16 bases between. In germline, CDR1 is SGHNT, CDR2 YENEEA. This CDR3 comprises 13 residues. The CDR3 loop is CASSSWTEGLIYF. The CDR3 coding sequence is TGTGCCAGCAGCTCATGGACTGAAGGACTCATATATTTT. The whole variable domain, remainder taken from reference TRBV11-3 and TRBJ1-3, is EAGVVQSPRYKIIEKKQPVAFWCNPISGHNTLYWYLQNLGQGPELLIRYENEEAVDDSQLPKDRFSAERLKGVDSTLKIQPAELGDSAVYLCASSSWTEGLIYFGEGSWLTVV.